The 17 T cell receptor beta chains below come from one sample, sequenced in a study of blood T cell repertoires in COVID-19. Sequencing was performed with immunoSEQ multiplex PCR; in TCRdb, only in-frame clones are kept and a portion is missing. The repertoire includes fewer than 90,000 clones, about 90% of them detected once, and less than 2% sits in the top ten. Sequenced material: peripheral blood. Receptors were obtained from a woman aged 80 or over with active or convalescent COVID-19.

The chain couples TRBV19 to TRBJ2-1; no reliable D call. The CDR3 is 14 residues long. Germline V lookup: CDR1 LNHDA, CDR2 SQIVND (reference sequence). Trimming took 4 bases from V and 4 from J, leaving 11 bases between them. The CDR3 coding sequence is TGTGCCAGTAGTACCAACCCCGGGTACAATGAGCAGTTCTTC. Protein product: CASSTNPGYNEQFF.

Note on this clone: One end of the junction does not line up with germline, which may come from a read error. This chain connects TRBV27 to TRBJ2-7; 9 positions match TRBD1. The germline CDR1 and CDR2 sequences are MNHEY and SMNVEV (reference sequence). The CDR3 covers 15 residues. As DNA, the CDR3 is TGTGCCAGCAGTTTTGCGGGACAGGGATCCTCCGAGCAGTACTTC. Its protein is CASSFAGQGSSEQYF.

The V gene is TRBV29-1, the J gene TRBJ1-5; possible D gene TRBD1, 6 bases. V was shortened by 4 bases and J by 4 bases, with 11 bases between the two germline ends. The germline CDR1 and CDR2 sequences are SQVTM and ANQGSEA. CDR3 size: 13 residues. This CDR3 reads CSVGGGGNQPQHF. In DNA form, the CDR3 reads TGCAGCGTTGGTGGGGGCGGAAATCAGCCCCAGCATTTT.

Turning to this clone: One end of the junction fails to match germline, which may point to a read error. The rearrangement uses TRBV25-1 and TRBJ2-3, with no clear D. This CDR3 region has 13 residues. Germline assignment: CDR1 MGHDK and CDR2 SYGVNS. CDR3 sequence reads: CASSEFLSDTQYF. CDR3 DNA sequence: TGTGCCAGCAGCGAATTTCTATCAGATACGCAGTATTTT.

The chain combines TRBV4-3 with TRBJ1-2, with TRBD1 identical over 7 bases. Germline V CDR1 and CDR2: LGHNA, YSLEER. This CDR3 has 17 amino acids. V dropped 4 bases and J dropped 0; count of bases not matched to a gene: 11. The CDR3 DNA reads as TGCGCCAGCAGCCGGCAACCCATTGGACAGGCTAACTATGGCTACACCTTC. It specifies CASSRQPIGQANYGYTF.

Written as DNA, the CDR3 is TGTGCCAGCGGCCCCCTGGCAGGGGGCAGCTATGGCTACACCTTC. Translation: CASGPLAGGSYGYTF. The chain recombines TRBV2 with TRBJ1-2; TRBD1 matches at 8 bases. Germline V gene data show CDR1 as SNHLY and CDR2 as FYNNEI. Trimming cost V 8 bases and J 4 bases; bases outside gene matches: 12. The CDR3 spans 15 residues. Filled out from reference TRBV2 and TRBJ1-2, the complete variable domain reads EPEVTQTPSHQVTQMGQEVILRCVPISNHLYFYWYRQILGQKVEFLVSFYNNEISEKSEIFDDQFSVERPDGSNFTLKIRSTKLEDSAMYFCASGPLAGGSYGYTFGSGTRLTVV.

This rearrangement joins TRBV9 to TRBJ1-2, with D perhaps TRBD1 (5 bases). Per germline, CDR1 SGDLS and CDR2 YYNGEE. Between the trimmed V and J ends, which lost 0 bases and 4 bases, there was a span of 13 bases. CDR3 size: 15 residues. CDR3 in DNA: TGTGCCAGCAGCGTAGCTCCGGACACTTTCTATGGCTACACCTTC. It is translated as CASSVAPDTFYGYTF. Combining the CDR3 with reference TRBV9 and TRBJ1-2 gives the whole variable domain DSGVTQTPKHLITATGQRVTLRCSPRSGDLSVYWYQQSLDQGLQFLIQYYNGEERAKGNILERFSAQQFPDLHSELNLSSLELGDSALYFCASSVAPDTFYGYTFGSGTRLTVV.

V usage is TRBV12-1 and J usage is TRBJ2-1; TRBD1 is taken as the D call from the table, unchecked against the DNA. TRBV12-1 counts as a pseudogene. The CDR3 is made up of 16 amino acids. The CDR3 region has the DNA TGTGCCAGCAGCTTTGCGCGGGGGGACAGGGGGGATGAGCAGTTCTTC. Its protein is CASSFARGDRGDEQFF.

The chain has TRBV7-6 and TRBJ2-1; TRBD2 aligns across 8 bases. The trim removed 2 bases at V and 9 bases at J, leaving 3 bases unmatched. The V gene's germline CDR1 is SGHVS and CDR2 FNYEAQ. This CDR3 region has 13 residues. The chain's CDR3 is CASSLQRGGEQFF. DNA of the CDR3: TGTGCCAGCAGCTTACAACGGGGGGGTGAGCAGTTCTTC.

The chain recombines TRBV9 with TRBJ1-6, with D hard to call. CDR3 size: 16 residues. Germline lookup yields CDR1 SGDLS and CDR2 YYNGEE. Trimming stripped 4 bases from V and 7 bases from J, with 18 bases between. CDR3 nucleotides: TGTGCCAGCAGCCCCCGCCACGCGCCCGCAAATTCACCCCTCCACTTT. It is translated as CASSPRHAPANSPLHF.

The V gene is TRBV6-6, the J gene TRBJ2-1, with D possibly TRBD2 on 7 matching bases. V shed 0 bases and J shed 7 bases, with 13 bases lying between them. CDR1 MNHNY and CDR2 SVGAGI come from the germline V gene (reference sequence). This CDR3 spans 15 amino acids. The CDR3 DNA sequence: TGTGCCAGCAGTTACTCGGGGGGGGCGAGGAATGAGCAGTTCTTC. Amino acid sequence: CASSYSGGARNEQFF.

The genes are TRBV10-3 and TRBJ1-4; TRBD1 might be the D (6 bases). CDR1 is ENHRY, CDR2 SYGVKD, per germline. The CDR3 loop spans 15 amino acids. Trimming stripped 10 bases from V and 0 bases from J, with 15 bases between. The CDR3 loop reads CATFDRLATNEKLFF. CDR3 coding DNA: TGTGCCACCTTCGACAGGCTTGCAACTAATGAAAAACTGTTTTTT.

This clone has a single count. The chain carries TRBV4-3 and TRBJ2-7, with TRBD1 identical over 7 bases. V was clipped by 4 bases and J by 2 bases; unmatched bases: 8. Per germline, CDR1 LGHNA and CDR2 YSLEER. This CDR3 is built from 15 residues. CDR3 sequence reads: CASSRSLTGTYEQYF. The CDR3 DNA reads as TGCGCCAGCAGCCGATCCTTGACAGGGACCTACGAGCAGTACTTC.

The V and J genes are TRBV9 and TRBJ2-3; 8 bases line up with TRBD2. The V and J ends lost 0 bases and 3 bases, in that order; junction bases with no gene match: 9. Germline-derived CDR1 and CDR2 are SGDLS and YYNGEE. The CDR3 runs to 17 residues. The CDR3 DNA is TGTGCCAGCAGCGTAGGTAGGCAACTAGCGGTTACAGATACGCAGTATTTT. Translation gives CASSVGRQLAVTDTQYF. Complete variable domain (other parts from reference TRBV9 and TRBJ2-3): DSGVTQTPKHLITATGQRVTLRCSPRSGDLSVYWYQQSLDQGLQFLIQYYNGEERAKGNILERFSAQQFPDLHSELNLSSLELGDSALYFCASSVGRQLAVTDTQYFGPGTRLTVL.

The chain has TRBV30 and TRBJ1-2; D unclear. V was cut by 3 bases and J by 8 bases, with 16 bases left in between. This CDR3 has 13 residues. Looked up from germline, CDR1 is GTSNPN and CDR2 is SVGIG (reference sequence). The CDR3: CAWRETRTGGYTF. As DNA, the CDR3 is TGTGCCTGGAGGGAGACGCGGACGGGGGGCTACACCTTC.

The gene calls are TRBV9 and TRBJ1-4; 10 positions agree with TRBD1. The trim removed 4 bases at V and 1 base at J, leaving 4 bases unmatched. Germline CDR1 is SGDLS and CDR2 is YYNGEE. The CDR3 runs to 16 residues. The CDR3 region has the DNA TGTGCCAGCAGCTCAAGGACAGGGGGAACTAATGAAAAACTGTTTTTT. Protein sequence: CASSSRTGGTNEKLFF.

The genes are TRBV5-4 and TRBJ2-5, with 7 nucleotides matching TRBD2. This CDR3 spans 15 amino acids. Germline trimming cut 0 bases from V and 5 bases from J; bases unmatched to any gene: 7. The germline gives CDR1 SGHNT, CDR2 YYREEE (reference sequence). DNA of the CDR3: TGTGCCAGCAGCTTGGCTTCGTGGGAGGGGGAGACCCAGTACTTC. Protein product: CASSLASWEGETQYF.